The clone carrying this T cell receptor beta chain rates as medium-sized (0.01 to 0.1%). Its antigen is not identified. Semi-nested PCR with Nested Universal Primer A followed constant-region reverse priming of full-length variable regions. Each CDR3 protein is one row after TCRdb ran MiXCR on the 5' RACE reads. The sample consists of under 15,000 distinct CDR3 sequences, about a quarter of them appearing once. Study-wide results and limits: Whole repertoires were not studied in the larger cohort, only one V-J beta rearrangement. Tumor Treg TCRs overlapped most with tumor naive CD4+ cells.

This receptor was taken from a female donor with breast cancer. The specimen was naive CD4+ T cells sorted from blood. Subset meaning: naive CD4+ T cells, CD4+CD45RA+CD25-.

The CDR3 reads CASRRGGTGNQPQHF. For the CDR3, the DNA is TGTGCCAGCAGACGGGGGGGCACTGGCAATCAGCCCCAGCATTTT. The chain recombines TRBV12-3 or TRBV12-4 with TRBJ1-5; the D gene is possibly TRBD1 (6 bases). The CDR3 extends over 15 amino acids. The V end lost 6 bases, the J end lost 2 bases, and 14 bases lay between the germline ends.